What follows are 7 T cell receptor beta chains derived from one specimen sequenced in a study of patients and donors after allogeneic stem cell transplantation. TCRdb analysed the RT-PCR reads with MiXCR anew, one entry per CDR3 protein. The table shows tens of thousands of distinct CDR3 sequences, with around 5% occurring only once. The sequencing input was blood, either unsorted or a sorted T cell fraction (not recorded which). The receptor set was obtained from a human donor who was either an allogeneic HSCT recipient or a stem cell or donor lymphocyte infusion donor (not recorded which). It is not recorded whose cells these are; they may come from a transplant donor.

Turning to this clonotype: A much bigger clone sits one base away, suggesting this may be a read error. J is TRBJ1-1 and V is TRBV6-4, with TRBD1 as a possible D gene (6 bases). This CDR3 has 14 residues. Germline lookup yields CDR1 MRHNA and CDR2 SNTAGT. CDR3 residues: CVSSDSNRGTEAFF. The CDR3 DNA sequence: TGTGTCAGCAGTGACTCGAATAGGGGGACTGAAGCTTTCTTT.

Many counts were recorded for this clonotype. The V and J genes are TRBV30 and TRBJ2-1; D may match TRBD1 or TRBD2 (6 bases each). V dropped 5 bases and J dropped 5 bases, with 16 bases sitting between them. Germline CDR1 and CDR2: GTSNPN and SVGIG (reference sequence). This CDR3 spans 14 amino acids. The CDR3 is CAWVDRWGDNEQFF. The CDR3 DNA follows: TGTGCCTGGGTAGACAGGTGGGGGGACAATGAGCAGTTCTTC.

This clonotype was seen ten or more times. The chain combines TRBV5-1 with TRBJ2-1, with D perhaps matching TRBD2 (6 bases). The CDR3 has 15 residues. The V end lost 4 bases, the J end lost 4 bases, and 15 bases lay between the germline ends. The germline gives CDR1 SGHRS, CDR2 YFSETQ. CDR3 nucleotides: TGCGCCAGCAGCCCGGACGGGGGAGGATACAATGAGCAGTTCTTC. Its translation is CASSPDGGGYNEQFF.

In this sample, this clonotype turned up many times. V and J are TRBV18 and TRBJ2-7; 7 bases align to TRBD1. Germline CDR1 and CDR2: KGHSH and LQKENI. With V trimmed by 3 bases and J by 2 bases, 7 bases remained unmatched. This CDR3 comprises 15 residues. CDR3 protein: CASSPDRTAPYEQYF. DNA for the CDR3: TGTGCCAGCTCACCGGACAGGACGGCTCCCTACGAGCAGTACTTC.

This clonotype occurred many times. The chain uses TRBV28 and TRBJ1-2; TRBD1 agrees at 7 bases. The CDR3 has 14 amino acids. The germline V gene has CDR1 MDHEN and CDR2 SYDVKM. V was pared by 2 bases and J by 4 bases, with 4 bases of the junction left unmatched. The CDR3 is CASSLRGRSYGYTF. The CDR3 nucleotides are TGTGCCAGCAGTTTAAGGGGGCGCAGCTATGGCTACACCTTC.

This clonotype was recorded many times. This sequence joins TRBV11-2 and TRBJ2-1, with 11 bases that match TRBD2. With V trimmed by 2 bases and J by 7 bases, 4 bases remained unmatched. Germline loops: CDR1 SGHAT, CDR2 FQNNGV. CDR3 length: 15 amino acids. In DNA form, the CDR3 reads TGTGCCAGCAGCTTACTAGCGGGAGGCCAAAATGAGCAGTTCTTC. Protein sequence: CASSLLAGGQNEQFF.

The sample holds many counts of this clonotype. V is TRBV5-1 and J is TRBJ2-6, with D unclear. CDR3 length: 16 residues. V lost 6 bases, J lost 3 bases, and 16 bases lay in between. Germline CDR1 reads SGHRS; CDR2 reads YFSETQ. The CDR3 reads CASTARSSSGANVLTF. CDR3 nucleotide sequence: TGCGCCAGCACCGCTAGGTCGTCCAGTGGGGCCAACGTCCTGACTTTC.